This T cell receptor (beta chain) derives from a study of blood T cell repertoires in COVID-19 (TCRdb year 2020). Some background on the complete study: Samples covering the acute and convalescent phases of COVID-19 were provided by collaborators in the United States, Italy and Spain. The material from the prospective study consisted of cDNA or gDNA derived from T cells, B-cell-depleted T cells, or PBMCs. Where available, HLA class I and class II types were obtained from metadata supplied by the sample provider rather than from assay-based typing. The dataset comprised deeply sampled blood TCRbeta repertoires from subjects exposed to, actively infected with, or recovered from COVID-19. The sample metadata nearly always contained a de-identified subject ID, COVID-19 status, age in years and sex. The repertoires were released in a freely available public database intended as a resource for research on the immune response to SARS-CoV-2. The samples were drawn from two sources: the first 160 participants of the ongoing ImmuneRACE study, and 1,200 or so subjects contributed by 6 global collaborators.

Paper-wide results and their limitations: The quantity of clinical and demographic metadata differed by source and by participant and was supplied without curation.

CDR1 and CDR2 are drawn from the germline V gene: ENHRY, SYGVKD. The CDR3 numbers 14 residues from cysteine through phenylalanine. Only the CDR3 DNA stays, 42 bases, in frame from base 1. Trimming removed 8 bases from V and 5 bases from J, leaving 16 bases between the germline ends. TCRbeta CDR3 regions were amplified from genomic DNA using the immunoSEQ Assay, a bias-controlled multiplex PCR. As for the authors' bioinformatics: Nucleated cell counts per sample were estimated from amplification of reference gene primers within the assay. Sequence reads were collapsed and filtered to measure the absolute abundance of every unique TCRbeta CDR3 rearrangement. For each sample, productive Simpson clonality was calculated as the square root of Simpson's diversity index across productive rearrangements. TCRdb's version of the immuneACCESS table is confined to in-frame rearrangements and falls short of the full clone set. An unresolved V gene accounts for under half of the shortfall where checked; the remainder is of unknown origin. V, J and clone size were drawn from that table, and D and trimming were deduced from the DNA. This sample lists around 49,000 clones; about 89% were detected once. In total, the top ten clones hold roughly 2.3% of the sample.

Details on this clone: Its antigen target is currently unknown. No qualities accompany the bases; no much larger clone lies one base away.

Each collaborating institution followed its own protocols to collect whole blood in K2EDTA tubes. For TCRbeta analysis, collaborators shipped samples as frozen whole blood, isolated PBMCs, or DNA extracted from either of those sample types. The chain is made from TRBV10-3 and TRBJ2-1; the best D guess is TRBD1, with 5 bases matching. The receptor's source is a human donor in a cohort sampled during active COVID-19. Sample: peripheral blood. The DNA sequence follows: TGTGCCATCTCTTTCGGGCAGGGAAACAATGAGCAGTTCTTC. Its protein product is CAISFGQGNNEQFF.